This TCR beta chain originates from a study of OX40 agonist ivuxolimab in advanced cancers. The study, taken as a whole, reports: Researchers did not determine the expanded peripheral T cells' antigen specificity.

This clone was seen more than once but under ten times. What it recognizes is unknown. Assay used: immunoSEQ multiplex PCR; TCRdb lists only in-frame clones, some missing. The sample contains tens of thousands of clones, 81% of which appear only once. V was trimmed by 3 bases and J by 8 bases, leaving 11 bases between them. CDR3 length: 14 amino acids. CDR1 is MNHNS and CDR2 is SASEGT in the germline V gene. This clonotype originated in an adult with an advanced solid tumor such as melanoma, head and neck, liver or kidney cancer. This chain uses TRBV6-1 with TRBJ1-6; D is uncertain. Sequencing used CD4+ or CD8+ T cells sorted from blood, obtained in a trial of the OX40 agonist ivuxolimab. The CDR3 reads CASSEFRLDSPLHF. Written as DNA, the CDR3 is TGTGCCAGCAGTGAGTTCAGGTTGGATTCACCCCTCCACTTT.